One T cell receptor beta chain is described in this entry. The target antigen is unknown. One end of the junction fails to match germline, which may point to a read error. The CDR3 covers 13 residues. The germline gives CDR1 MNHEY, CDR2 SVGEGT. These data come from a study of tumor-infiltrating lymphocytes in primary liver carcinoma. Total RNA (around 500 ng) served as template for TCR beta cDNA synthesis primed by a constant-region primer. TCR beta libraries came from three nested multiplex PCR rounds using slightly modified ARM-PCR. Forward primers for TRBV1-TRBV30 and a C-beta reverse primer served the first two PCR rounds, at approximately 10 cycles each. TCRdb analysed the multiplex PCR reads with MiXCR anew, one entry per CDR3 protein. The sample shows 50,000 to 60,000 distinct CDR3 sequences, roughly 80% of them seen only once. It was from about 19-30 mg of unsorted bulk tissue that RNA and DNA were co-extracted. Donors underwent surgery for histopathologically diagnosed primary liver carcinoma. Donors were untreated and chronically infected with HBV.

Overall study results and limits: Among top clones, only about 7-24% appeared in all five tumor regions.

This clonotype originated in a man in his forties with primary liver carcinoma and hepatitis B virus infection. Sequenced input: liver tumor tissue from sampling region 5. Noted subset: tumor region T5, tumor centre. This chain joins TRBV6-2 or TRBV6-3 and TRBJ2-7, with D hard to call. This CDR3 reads CACSYEVTYEQYF. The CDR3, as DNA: TGTGCCTGCAGTTACGAGGTAACTTACGAGCAGTACTTC.